Described below is a single T cell receptor beta chain sequence and its context. The clone's antigen remains unknown. Per-base qualities were not stored, and no clone one base away is much larger. This sample was included in a study of CD8 T cells in Susac syndrome (dated by TCRdb to between 2019 and 2020). Some background on the complete study: Repertoire sequencing was used to test whether CD8+ T cell activation and differentiation in Susac syndrome was antigen driven. The study compared CD8+ T cell repertoire clonality among over ten healthy donors, roughly 14 Susac syndrome patients and roughly 16 multiple sclerosis patients. Overall study results and their limits: The study acknowledged that relatively few individuals were included in the TCR sequencing and HLA analysis.

CDR1 and CDR2 are read off the germline V gene (reference sequence) as DFQATT and SNEGSKA. Its CDR3 holds 17 amino acids, cysteine through phenylalanine. Here the CDR3 DNA is all that survives: 51 bases in frame from base 1. V is pruned by 0 bases and J by 7 bases, leaving 12 bases of the junction without a gene match. Peripheral blood CD8+ and CD4+ T cells from healthy donors, Susac syndrome patients and multiple sclerosis patients were profiled by high-throughput TCR beta sequencing. Multiple sclerosis controls were treatment-naive patients with stable or active relapsing-remitting disease fulfilling revised McDonald criteria. Bulk CD8+ and CD4+ T cells were purified by magnetic negative isolation, whereas CD8+ TEMRA cells were enriched by FACS. Blood was drawn into EDTA tubes, processed within 24 hours, and PBMCs were isolated by density gradient centrifugation. PBMCs intended for TCR sequencing were cryopreserved in liquid nitrogen and were subsequently thawed in a 37 degrees C water bath. The sorted or isolated CD4+, CD8+ and CD8+ TEMRA cells had a purity of 90% or higher.

RNA was extracted using the RNeasy kit, and roughly 0.5 to 1 microgram was reverse transcribed with random hexamers. The immunoSEQ multiplex PCR assay, which covers 54 Vbeta and 13 Jbeta segments, was used to amplify TCR beta CDR3 regions. Bias from PCR amplification was corrected by using a synthetic template baseline for primer optimization and for computational correction. On the authors' methods: Reads were assigned to V, D and J genes according to IMGT and analyzed in immunoSEQ Analyzer, with only productive sequences retained. Clonality was computed as one minus Shannon entropy normalized by log2 of the number of productive unique sequences. For each patient and control, public and private clones were evaluated among the 100 most prevalent clones. Clones were defined as Susac-specific if absent from the healthy and MS cohorts, from under 1,200 published viral clones and from other ImmuneACCESS disease sequences. TCRdb trimmed public reads at Q25 via fastp, called clones via MiXCR and kept in-frame beta chains. All rows with the same CDR3 protein become a single entry with the most common DNA and genes. The V and J calls shown here were made by TCRdb, not taken from the authors' results. Here the sample has more than 200,000 distinct CDR3 sequences; 80% to 95% occur a single time. The top ten clones comprise 0.1% to 0.15% of the sample.

Sequencing was performed on CD8+ T cells from PBMCs. The origin of this receptor is a human donor with multiple sclerosis. The chain couples TRBV20-1 to TRBJ2-2; 9 central bases correspond to TRBD1. The DNA sequence is TGCAGTGCTAGAGATAGGTGGGGACAGGGAGAACTCGGGGAGCTGTTTTTT. It codes for CSARDRWGQGELGELFF.